A selection of T cell receptor beta chains follows, all from one sample in a study of T-cell reconstitution after alpha-beta-depleted transplantation in children. TCRdb fed the PCR reads into MiXCR, producing one record per CDR3 protein. The sample lists approximately 170,000 distinct CDR3 sequences; 11% were seen once. The source was PBMCs, collected before TCRalphabeta/CD19-depleted stem cell transplant. The receptors shown here come from a boy between 2 and 10 years old with acute myeloid leukemia, due to receive a stem cell transplant. Both conserved end residues are part of each CDR3. The D gene is left open where the match is weak. The size entry is marked missing in some rows and otherwise reads once, few, many or a size class.

j_gene | d_gene | abundance | v_gene | CDR3nt | CDR3aa
TRBJ1-1 | TRBD1 | many | TRBV9 | TGTGCCAGCAGCCCAGGGGGGGGCGCGGGCACTGAAGCTTTCTTT | CASSPGGGAGTEAFF
TRBJ2-3 | TRBD2 | - | TRBV6-1 | TGTGCCAGCAGTGCGAGCGGGGGGTCTAGCACAGATACGCAGTATTTT | CASSASGGSSTDTQYF
TRBJ2-3 | TRBD2 | many | TRBV5-1 | TGCGCCAGCAGCTTGGCCGGGGGGGCAGATACGCAGTATTTT | CASSLAGGADTQYF
TRBJ1-2 | - | many | TRBV5-6 | TGTGCCAGCAGCTTGTCCAGGGAGGGGGTCATCTTC | CASSLSREGVIF
TRBJ1-2 | TRBD1 | many | TRBV20-1 | TGCAGTGCTAGAGAGGGACAGGGGGCCTATGGCTACACCTTC | CSAREGQGAYGYTF
TRBJ2-1 | TRBD2 | many | TRBV4-1 | TGCGCCAGCAGCCAGTATTCGGGACTCGGTTCGGGGGGTGAGCAGTTCTTC | CASSQYSGLGSGGEQFF
TRBJ2-1 | - | many | TRBV29-1 | TGCAGCGTTGAGGCGTCCGGCGGTTCGGGAATTGAGCAGTTCTTC | CSVEASGGSGIEQFF
TRBJ1-1 | - | many | TRBV20-1 | TGCAGTGCTCCTACCCCCAGGGGTTGGACTGAAGCTTTCTTT | CSAPTPRGWTEAFF
TRBJ2-7 | TRBD1 | - | TRBV7-6 | TGTGCCAGCAGCGCAGGGGGCAGGTACGAGCAGTACTTC | CASSAGGRYEQYF
TRBJ2-6 | TRBD1 | many | TRBV2 | TGTGCCACAGACCGGGACAGGGCCATTATCCCCTACTCTGGGGCCAACGTCCTGACTTTC | CATDRDRAIIPYSGANVLTF
TRBJ1-2 | - | many | TRBV5-1 | TGCGCCAGCAGCCGTTCCGCCGCCCAAACAGGCAACTATGGCTACACCTTC | CASSRSAAQTGNYGYTF
TRBJ2-1 | - | many | TRBV20-1 | TGCAGTGCTAGAGATATAGGCGGGGTCTCCTACAATGAGCAGTTCTTC | CSARDIGGVSYNEQFF
TRBJ1-3 | - | few | TRBV7-6 | TGTGCCAGCACGCAAAGGGCCTCTGGAAACACCATATATTTT | CASTQRASGNTIYF
TRBJ2-1 | - | many | TRBV5-6 | TGTGCCAGCAGCTTGAGTAGCCGGGGGGCCATACCCAATGAGCAGTTCTTC | CASSLSSRGAIPNEQFF
TRBJ1-1 | - | - | TRBV6-1 | TGTGCCAGCTTCACGCGTCAGCACACTGAAGCTTTCTTT | CASFTRQHTEAFF
TRBJ2-3 | - | many | TRBV7-9 | TGTGCCAGCAGCTTGCGGCCGGGGAGCACAGATACGCAGTATTTT | CASSLRPGSTDTQYF
TRBJ2-5 | - | many | TRBV7-9 | TGTGCCAGCAGCCTGGGACTTCCGGAGACCCAGTACTTC | CASSLGLPETQYF
TRBJ2-1 | - | few | TRBV18 | TGTGCCAGCTCACCATCTAAAAGGGACTCACTCCGGGTCGATGAGCAGTTCTTC | CASSPSKRDSLRVDEQFF
TRBJ2-3 | TRBD2 | - | TRBV5-6 | TGTGCCAGCAGCCAGACGGGACTAGCGGGGGAGCATACGCAATATTTT | CASSQTGLAGEHTQYF
TRBJ2-7 | - | many | TRBV28 | TGTGCCAGCAGGCAGGAGGCTGGGGGCTACGAGCAGTACTTC | CASRQEAGGYEQYF
TRBJ2-1 | TRBD1 | many | TRBV3-1 | TGTGCCAGCAGCCATATGGGACAGGGCCTATACAATGAGCAGTTCTTC | CASSHMGQGLYNEQFF
TRBJ1-2 | - | many | TRBV20-1 | TGCAGTGCAACCGGGGACTACACCCGGTGGGGCTACACCTTC | CSATGDYTRWGYTF